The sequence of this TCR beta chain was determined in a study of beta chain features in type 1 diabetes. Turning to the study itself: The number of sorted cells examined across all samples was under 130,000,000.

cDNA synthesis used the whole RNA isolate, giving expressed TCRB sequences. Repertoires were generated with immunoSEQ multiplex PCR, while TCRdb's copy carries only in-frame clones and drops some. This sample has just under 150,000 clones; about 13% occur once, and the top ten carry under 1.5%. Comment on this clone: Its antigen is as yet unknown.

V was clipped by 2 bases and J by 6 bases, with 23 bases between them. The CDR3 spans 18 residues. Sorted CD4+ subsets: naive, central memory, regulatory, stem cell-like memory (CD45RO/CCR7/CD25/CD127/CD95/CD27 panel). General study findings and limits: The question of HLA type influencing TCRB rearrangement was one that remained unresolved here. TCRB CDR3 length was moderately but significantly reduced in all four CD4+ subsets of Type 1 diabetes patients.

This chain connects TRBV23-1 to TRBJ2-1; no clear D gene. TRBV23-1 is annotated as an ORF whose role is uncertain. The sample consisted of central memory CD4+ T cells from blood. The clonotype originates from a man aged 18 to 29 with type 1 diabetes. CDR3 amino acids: CASSQTRRTHCITNEQFF. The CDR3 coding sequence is TGCGCCAGCAGTCAAACCCGCCGGACCCACTGTATTACCAATGAGCAGTTCTTC.